Shown below are 27 T cell receptor beta chains from a single sample sequenced in a study of shared clonotypes between healthy human individuals. Produced via immunoSEQ multiplex PCR; TCRdb's table is partial and in-frame only. The table includes 980,000 or so clones, 60% to 85% detected once. Material: memory CD4+ T cells sorted from blood. Subset denoted: CD45RA-negative fraction. These receptors all stem from a man between 18 and 35 years old in good health.

The chain combines TRBV19 with TRBJ2-7; either TRBD1 or TRBD2 may fit D (5 bases each). Trimming removed 6 bases at V and 6 bases at J, with 18 bases between. Germline CDR1 LNHDA, CDR2 SQIVND (reference sequence). The CDR3 totals 14 residues. The CDR3 DNA is TGTGCCAGTAGCCGTGGGACGGCCCTGGCCGAGCAGTACTTC. This encodes CASSRGTALAEQYF.

The gene calls are TRBV20-1 and TRBJ1-2; D gene unclear. V lost 5 bases, J lost 7 bases, and 8 bases lay in between. Germline V gene data show CDR1 as DFQATT and CDR2 as SNEGSKA (reference sequence). The CDR3 spans 10 residues. The CDR3 sequence is CSAEEFGYTF. CDR3 DNA: TGCAGTGCTGAGGAGTTTGGCTACACCTTC.

The genes are TRBV19 and TRBJ2-3, with 7 bases identical to TRBD1. The germline V gene has CDR1 LNHDA and CDR2 SQIVND (reference sequence). There are 13 residues in the CDR3. The J segment lost 4 bases and the V segment lost 5 bases, leaving 3 bases of the junction unmatched. For the CDR3, the DNA is TGTGCCAGTAGTGAAACAGGGGCAGATACGCAGTATTTT. This sequence encodes CASSETGADTQYF.

The chain couples TRBV6-6 to TRBJ2-2; 7 positions match TRBD1. Germline assignment: CDR1 MNHNY and CDR2 SVGAGI (reference sequence). The CDR3 is 14 residues long. V gave up 2 bases and J gave up 11 bases; unmatched junction bases: 8. The CDR3 DNA is TGTGCCAGCAGTTACGGGGGACAGAACAGTGAGCTGTTTTTT. Protein: CASSYGGQNSELFF.

The V call is TRBV6-1, the J call TRBJ1-1, with TRBD1 identical over 7 bases. Looked up from germline, CDR1 is MNHNS and CDR2 is SASEGT. Germline trimming cut 6 bases from V and 6 bases from J; bases unmatched to any gene: 7. This CDR3 spans 13 amino acids. The CDR3 protein is CASRRTGAAEAFF. The CDR3, as DNA: TGTGCCAGCAGAAGAACAGGGGCGGCTGAAGCTTTCTTT.

V and J are TRBV4-1 and TRBJ1-2, with 7 bases fitting TRBD1. V shed 6 bases and J 4 bases; nucleotides not matched to a gene: 2. The CDR3 has 12 residues. Germline CDR1 reads MGHRA; CDR2 reads YSYEKL. The CDR3 is CASSHRGYGYTF. The DNA of the CDR3 is TGCGCCAGCAGTCACAGGGGCTATGGCTACACCTTC.

V gene TRBV5-4 combines with J gene TRBJ1-5; D unclear. The V gene lost 2 bases and the J gene lost 6 bases, with 6 bases spanning the gap. The CDR3 contains 12 residues. Germline V gene data show CDR1 as SGHNT and CDR2 as YYREEE (reference sequence). The DNA for the CDR3 is TGTGCCAGCAGCTTATTCGGTCAGCCCCAGCATTTT. Translated, it gives CASSLFGQPQHF.

The V call is TRBV5-6, the J call TRBJ1-1; a weak D match, TRBD1 (6 bases). The CDR3 loop spans 14 amino acids. V was cut by 2 bases and J by 6 bases, with 14 bases left in between. The germline CDR1 and CDR2 sequences are SGHDT and YYEEEE. As DNA, the CDR3 is TGTGCCAGCAGCTTCGGACAGAATGGTGCTGAAGCTTTCTTT. It specifies CASSFGQNGAEAFF.

The V and J genes are TRBV6-1 and TRBJ1-5, with 8 bases matching TRBD1. The CDR3 totals 14 residues. The junction had 6 bases not matched to a gene; V was cut back by 10 bases and J by 1 base. Germline lookup yields CDR1 MNHNS and CDR2 SASEGT. CDR3: CATTGGGSNQPQHF. CDR3 nucleotides: TGTGCCACCACAGGGGGAGGAAGCAATCAGCCCCAGCATTTT.

A remark on this clone: Other DNA variants within this sample encode the same CDR3. The chain employs TRBV9 and TRBJ2-7, with TRBD2 matching 7 bases. The germline V gene has CDR1 SGDLS and CDR2 YYNGEE. The length of the CDR3 is 14 residues. After removal of 1 base from V and 1 base from J, the junction contained 2 bases not matched to a gene. Written as DNA, the CDR3 is TGTGCCAGCAGCGTAACGGGAGGTTCCTACGAGCAGTACTTC. This sequence encodes CASSVTGGSYEQYF. The full variable domain, in which reference TRBV9 and TRBJ2-7 provide the parts outside the CDR3, is DSGVTQTPKHLITATGQRVTLRCSPRSGDLSVYWYQQSLDQGLQFLIQYYNGEERAKGNILERFSAQQFPDLHSELNLSSLELGDSALYFCASSVTGGSYEQYFGPGTRLTVT.

V gene TRBV12-5 combines with J gene TRBJ1-4; D ambiguous. This CDR3 contains 15 residues. Germline V gene sequence: CDR1 LGHNT, CDR2 FRNRAP. The V end lost 1 base, the J end lost 5 bases, and 11 bases lay between the germline ends. The CDR3 bases are TGTGCTAGTGGTTTGGGGCCGGGAACGAATGAAAAACTGTTTTTT. As protein: CASGLGPGTNEKLFF.

This rearrangement joins TRBV18 to TRBJ2-7, with a weak D call TRBD2 (5 bases). Germline CDR1 KGHSH, CDR2 LQKENI. V was shortened by 1 base and J by 3 bases, with 7 bases between the two germline ends. This CDR3 spans 13 amino acids. CDR3 nucleotide sequence: TGTGCCAGCTCACCACTAGACTACTACGAGCAGTACTTC. Its translation is CASSPLDYYEQYF.

As for this clone: The sample contains more than one DNA sequence encoding this CDR3. The gene calls are TRBV7-2 and TRBJ2-3; D may correspond to TRBD1 or TRBD2 (5 bases each). The CDR3 is 14 residues long. V was pared by 5 bases and J by 0 bases, with 9 bases between. Germline V gives CDR1 SGHTA, CDR2 FQGNSA. Written as DNA, the CDR3 is TGTGCCAGCAGCCTGGGACCCAGCACAGATACGCAGTATTTT. This translates into CASSLGPSTDTQYF.

This clone was recorded only once. The CDR3 region has the DNA TGTGCCAGCAGCGACAGGGGAGGAGGCTACACCTTC. Amino acids: CASSDRGGGYTF. This chain links TRBV6-4 with TRBJ1-2; 8 nucleotides align to TRBD1. The CDR3 loop spans 12 amino acids. From germline, CDR1 is MRHNA and CDR2 SNTAGT. V was pared by 6 bases and J by 8 bases, with 5 bases of the junction left unmatched.

This chain joins TRBV5-6 and TRBJ1-1; D is undetermined. Germline lookup yields CDR1 SGHDT and CDR2 YYEEEE. V was cut by 0 bases and J by 6 bases, with 9 bases left in between. This CDR3 is 13 amino acids long. The CDR3: CASSLGRTSEAFF. The CDR3, as DNA: TGTGCCAGCAGCTTGGGGCGGACTTCTGAAGCTTTCTTT.

V gene TRBV6-5 combines with J gene TRBJ1-6; unclear D gene. V shed 2 bases and J shed 10 bases, with 9 bases lying between them. The CDR3 sequence is 13 residues long. Germline V lookup: CDR1 MNHEY, CDR2 SVGAGI. This CDR3 is CASSYERRSPLHF. The CDR3 bases are TGTGCCAGCAGTTACGAACGGAGGTCACCCCTCCACTTT.

This clone was counted many times. This sequence joins TRBV30 and TRBJ1-2, with TRBD1 matching 10 bases. The CDR3 has 15 residues. Germline V gene data show CDR1 as GTSNPN and CDR2 as SVGIG (reference sequence). With 0 bases clipped from V and 7 bases from J, the junction kept 8 bases outside the gene matches. The DNA of the CDR3 is TGTGCCTGGAGTGTACTGGGACAGGGGATGGGTGGCTACACCTTC. This gives the protein CAWSVLGQGMGGYTF. The whole variable domain, remainder taken from reference TRBV30 and TRBJ1-2, is SQTIHQWPATLVQPVGSPLSLECTVEGTSNPNLYWYRQAAGRGLQLLFYSVGIGQISSEVPQNLSASRPQDRQFILSSKKLLLSDSGFYLCAWSVLGQGMGGYTFGSGTRLTVV.

This clone has just a few counts. The chain combines TRBV2 with TRBJ1-5, with a possible D match to TRBD1 (5 bases). The germline gives CDR1 SNHLY, CDR2 FYNNEI. Trimming stripped 4 bases from V and 7 bases from J, with 11 bases between. This CDR3 region has 13 residues. CDR3 coding DNA: TGTGCCAGCAGTGTCGAGGGGAGCCAGCCCCAGCATTTT. Its protein product is CASSVEGSQPQHF.

The chain recombines TRBV27 with TRBJ1-1, with D perhaps TRBD1 (5 bases). Trimming pared 6 bases from V and 4 bases from J, leaving 18 bases between. The V gene's germline CDR1 is MNHEY and CDR2 SMNVEV (reference sequence). The CDR3 is made up of 15 amino acids. The CDR3 bases are TGTGCCAGCAGCCGTAGTGGTGGGGGGAGCACTGAAGCTTTCTTT. Translating it yields CASSRSGGGSTEAFF.

V is TRBV7-3 and J is TRBJ2-1, with D possibly called TRBD1 or TRBD2 (6 bases each). This CDR3 region has 14 residues. Germline V gene data show CDR1 as SGHTA and CDR2 as FQGTGA. V shed 3 bases and J shed 6 bases, with 12 bases lying between them. The CDR3 DNA reads as TGTGCCAGCAGCTTGGGGGGCCCATCCAATGAGCAGTTCTTC. It codes for CASSLGGPSNEQFF.

The CDR3 nucleotides are TGTGCCAGCAGCTTGTCCGGCAGAGGTGAAGCTTTCTTT. Translating it yields CASSLSGRGEAFF. The rearrangement links TRBV7-2 to TRBJ1-1; no reliable D call. The V end was cut by 3 bases, the J end by 7 bases, with 12 bases between. The CDR3 length is 13 residues. CDR1 and CDR2 (germline): SGHTA, FQGNSA. The whole variable domain, remainder taken from reference TRBV7-2 and TRBJ1-1, is GAGVSQSPSNKVTEKGKDVELRCDPISGHTALYWYRQSLGQGLEFLIYFQGNSAPDKSGLPSDRFSAERTGGSVSTLTIQRTQQEDSAVYLCASSLSGRGEAFFGQGTRLTVV.

This chain uses TRBV5-1 with TRBJ2-3; D is possibly TRBD2 (6 bases). The CDR3 totals 14 residues. V was pared by 3 bases and J by 4 bases, with 12 bases between. The germline CDR1 and CDR2 sequences are SGHRS and YFSETQ. For the CDR3, the DNA is TGCGCCAGCAGCTACGGACTAAGTCCAGATACGCAGTATTTT. Its protein is CASSYGLSPDTQYF.

V is TRBV18 and J is TRBJ1-2; maybe TRBD1 (6 bases). Germline V gives CDR1 KGHSH, CDR2 LQKENI. Trimming removed 2 bases from V and 4 bases from J, with 17 bases in between. The CDR3 runs to 16 residues. The CDR3 DNA reads TGTGCCAGCTCACCAGGCAGGGGCGGGGTGAGCTATGGCTACACCTTC. It yields the protein CASSPGRGGVSYGYTF.

This clone was recorded a few times. Other DNA sequences from this sample encode an identical CDR3 as well. The chain couples TRBV4-1 to TRBJ1-2; D may be TRBD1 (5 bases). The CDR3 covers 14 residues. The germline V and J ends were trimmed by 0 bases and 4 bases, with 9 bases remaining between them. Germline V gene lookup returns CDR1 MGHRA and CDR2 YSYEKL. Here the CDR3 reads CASSQDGAAYGYTF. For the CDR3, the DNA is TGCGCCAGCAGCCAAGATGGGGCAGCCTATGGCTACACCTTC.

The chain combines TRBV28 with TRBJ1-6, with unresolved D. Germline values: CDR1 MDHEN, CDR2 SYDVKM. V gave up 6 bases and J gave up 9 bases, with 6 bases separating them. The CDR3 has 11 amino acids. CDR3 loop: CASRGSSPLHF. CDR3 sequence (DNA): TGTGCCAGCAGGGGTAGTTCACCCCTCCACTTT.

The V call is TRBV6-8, the J call TRBJ1-5; D not certain. Germline V gives CDR1 MNHGY, CDR2 SAAAGT. The CDR3 runs 19 residues. V shed 0 bases and J shed 0 bases, with 18 bases lying between them. Here the CDR3 reads CASSYSNLQASYSNQPQHF. Written as DNA, the CDR3 is TGTGCCAGCAGTTACTCGAATCTGCAGGCCTCGTATAGCAATCAGCCCCAGCATTTT.

The chain carries TRBV4-2 and TRBJ2-6, with 8 bases lining up with TRBD1. V was clipped by 2 bases and J by 8 bases; unmatched bases: 8. This CDR3 has 16 amino acids. Germline CDR1 is LGHNA and CDR2 is YNFKEQ. The CDR3, as DNA: TGTGCCAGCAGCCAAATTGGACAGGGTGTTACCAACGTCCTGACTTTC. Protein product: CASSQIGQGVTNVLTF.